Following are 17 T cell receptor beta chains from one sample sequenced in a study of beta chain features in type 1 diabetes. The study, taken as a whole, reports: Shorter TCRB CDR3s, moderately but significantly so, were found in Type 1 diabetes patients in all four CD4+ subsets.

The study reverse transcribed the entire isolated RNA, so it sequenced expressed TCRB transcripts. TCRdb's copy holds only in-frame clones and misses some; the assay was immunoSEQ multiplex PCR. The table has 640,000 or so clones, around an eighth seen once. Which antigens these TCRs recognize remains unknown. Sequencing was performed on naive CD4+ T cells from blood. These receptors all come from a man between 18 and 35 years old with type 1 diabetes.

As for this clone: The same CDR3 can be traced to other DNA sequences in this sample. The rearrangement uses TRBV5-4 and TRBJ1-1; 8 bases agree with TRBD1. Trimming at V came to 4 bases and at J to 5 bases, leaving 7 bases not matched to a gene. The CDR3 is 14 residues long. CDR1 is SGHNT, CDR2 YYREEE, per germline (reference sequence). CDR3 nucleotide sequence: TGTGCCAGCAGCCCCACAGGGGGAAATACTGAAGCTTTCTTT. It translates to CASSPTGGNTEAFF.

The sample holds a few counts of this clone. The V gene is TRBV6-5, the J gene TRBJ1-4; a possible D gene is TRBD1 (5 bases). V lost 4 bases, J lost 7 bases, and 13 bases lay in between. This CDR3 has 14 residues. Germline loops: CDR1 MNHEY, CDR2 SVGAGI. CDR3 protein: CASSSDWGTEKLFF. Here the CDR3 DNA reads TGTGCCAGCAGTTCCGACTGGGGCACTGAAAAACTGTTTTTT.

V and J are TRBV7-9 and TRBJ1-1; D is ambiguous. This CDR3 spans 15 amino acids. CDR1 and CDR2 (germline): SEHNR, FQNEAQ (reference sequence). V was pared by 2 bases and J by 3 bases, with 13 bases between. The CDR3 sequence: CASSLMGQADTEAFF. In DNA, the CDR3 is TGTGCCAGCAGCTTAATGGGCCAGGCGGACACTGAAGCTTTCTTT.

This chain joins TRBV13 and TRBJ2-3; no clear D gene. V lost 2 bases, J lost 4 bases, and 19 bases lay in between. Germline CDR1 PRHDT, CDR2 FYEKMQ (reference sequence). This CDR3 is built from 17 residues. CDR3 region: CASSLRRLAPRADTQYF. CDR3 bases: TGTGCCAGCAGCTTACGGCGACTGGCGCCCCGCGCAGATACGCAGTATTTT.

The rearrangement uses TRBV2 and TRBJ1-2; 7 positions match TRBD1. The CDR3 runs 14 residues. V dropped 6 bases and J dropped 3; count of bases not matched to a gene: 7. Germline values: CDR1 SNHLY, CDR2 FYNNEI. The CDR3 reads CASRSGRGDYGYTF. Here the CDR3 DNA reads TGTGCCAGCAGATCCGGCAGGGGGGACTATGGCTACACCTTC.

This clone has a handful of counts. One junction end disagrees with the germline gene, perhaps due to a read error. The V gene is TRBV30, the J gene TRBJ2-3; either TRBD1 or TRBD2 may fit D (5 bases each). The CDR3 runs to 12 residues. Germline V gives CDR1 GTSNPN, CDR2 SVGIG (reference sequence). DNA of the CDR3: TGCGGGGCCTCCACTAGCACAGATACGCAGTATTTT. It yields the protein CGASTSTDTQYF.

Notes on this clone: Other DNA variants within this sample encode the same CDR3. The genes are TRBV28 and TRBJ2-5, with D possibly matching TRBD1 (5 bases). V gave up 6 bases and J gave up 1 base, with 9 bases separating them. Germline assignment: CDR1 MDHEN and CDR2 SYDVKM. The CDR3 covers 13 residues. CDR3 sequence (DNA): TGTGCCAGCAGCTCTGGGGCCCAAGAGACCCAGTACTTC. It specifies CASSSGAQETQYF.

CDR3 protein: CASSLQDYSYNEQFF. DNA of the CDR3: TGCGCCAGCAGCCTCCAGGACTACTCCTACAATGAGCAGTTCTTC. V usage is TRBV4-1 and J usage is TRBJ2-1; the D gene is possibly TRBD2 (6 bases). This CDR3 spans 15 amino acids. CDR1 and CDR2 from the germline V gene are MGHRA and YSYEKL. Trimming shortened V by 4 bases and J by 0 bases, and 10 bases separated the two germline ends.

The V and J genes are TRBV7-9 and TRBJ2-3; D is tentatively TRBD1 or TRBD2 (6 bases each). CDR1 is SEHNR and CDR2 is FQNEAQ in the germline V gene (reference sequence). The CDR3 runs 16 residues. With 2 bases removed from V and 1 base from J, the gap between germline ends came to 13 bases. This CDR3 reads CASSLTPGEGTDTQYF. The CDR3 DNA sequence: TGTGCCAGCAGCTTAACGCCAGGGGAGGGCACAGATACGCAGTATTTT.

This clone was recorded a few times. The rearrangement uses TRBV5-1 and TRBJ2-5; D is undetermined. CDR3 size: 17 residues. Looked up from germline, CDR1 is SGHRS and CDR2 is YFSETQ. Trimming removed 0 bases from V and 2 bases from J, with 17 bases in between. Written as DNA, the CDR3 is TGCGCCAGCAGCTTGGAAAAGGTTCCCGTGAATCAAGAGACCCAGTACTTC. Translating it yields CASSLEKVPVNQETQYF.

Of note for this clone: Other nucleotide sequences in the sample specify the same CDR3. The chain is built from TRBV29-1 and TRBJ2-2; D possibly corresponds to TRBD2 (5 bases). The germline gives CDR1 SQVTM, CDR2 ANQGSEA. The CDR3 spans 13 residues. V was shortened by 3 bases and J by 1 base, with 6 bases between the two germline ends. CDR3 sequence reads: CSVDAGNTGELFF. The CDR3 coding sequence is TGCAGCGTTGACGCGGGGAACACCGGGGAGCTGTTTTTT.

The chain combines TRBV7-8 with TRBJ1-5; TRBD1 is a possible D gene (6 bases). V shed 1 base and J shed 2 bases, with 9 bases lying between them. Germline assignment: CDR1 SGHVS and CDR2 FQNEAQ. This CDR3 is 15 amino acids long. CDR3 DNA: TGTGCCAGCAGCTTAGACAGGGAGGGCAATCAGCCCCAGCATTTT. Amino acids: CASSLDREGNQPQHF. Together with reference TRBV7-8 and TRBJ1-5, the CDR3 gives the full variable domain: GAGVSQSPRYKVAKRGQDVALRCDPISGHVSLFWYQQALGQGPEFLTYFQNEAQLDKSGLPSDRFFAERPEGSVSTLKIQRTQQEDSAVYLCASSLDREGNQPQHFGDGTRLSIL.

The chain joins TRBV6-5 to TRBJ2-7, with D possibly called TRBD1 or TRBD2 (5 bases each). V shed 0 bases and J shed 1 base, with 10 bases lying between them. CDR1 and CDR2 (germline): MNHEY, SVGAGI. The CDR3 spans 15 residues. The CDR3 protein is CASSYSWDGSYEQYF. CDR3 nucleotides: TGTGCCAGCAGTTACTCCTGGGACGGGTCCTACGAGCAGTACTTC.

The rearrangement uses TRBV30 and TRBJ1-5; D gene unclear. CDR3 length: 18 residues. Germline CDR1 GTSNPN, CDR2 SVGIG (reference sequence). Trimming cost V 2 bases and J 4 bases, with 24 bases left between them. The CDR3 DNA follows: TGTGCCTGGAGTTTCCGCGTGGACTCTCCTGCCCGAAATCAGCCCCAGCATTTT. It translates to CAWSFRVDSPARNQPQHF.

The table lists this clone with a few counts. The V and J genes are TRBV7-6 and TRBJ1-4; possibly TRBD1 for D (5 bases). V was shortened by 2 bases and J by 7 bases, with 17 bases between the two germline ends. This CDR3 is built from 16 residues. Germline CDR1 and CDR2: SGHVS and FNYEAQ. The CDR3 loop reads CASSLLLREVREKLFF. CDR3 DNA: TGTGCCAGCAGCTTACTACTCAGGGAGGTTCGTGAAAAACTGTTTTTT. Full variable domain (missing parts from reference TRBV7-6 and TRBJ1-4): GAGVSQSPRYKVTKRGQDVALRCDPISGHVSLYWYRQALGQGPEFLTYFNYEAQQDKSGLPNDRFSAERPEGSISTLTIQRTEQRDSAMYRCASSLLLREVREKLFFGSGTQLSVL.

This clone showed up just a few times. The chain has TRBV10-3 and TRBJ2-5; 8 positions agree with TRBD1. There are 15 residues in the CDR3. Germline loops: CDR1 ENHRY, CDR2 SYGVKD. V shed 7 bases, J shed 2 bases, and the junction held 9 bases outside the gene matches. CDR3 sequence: CAINTVGTGQETQYF. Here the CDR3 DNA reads TGTGCCATCAATACAGTCGGGACAGGACAAGAGACCCAGTACTTC.

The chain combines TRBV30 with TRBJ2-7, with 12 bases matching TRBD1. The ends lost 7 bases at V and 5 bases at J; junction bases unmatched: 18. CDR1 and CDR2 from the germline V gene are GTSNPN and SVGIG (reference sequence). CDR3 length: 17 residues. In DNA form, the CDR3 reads TGTGCCTCATCCAGGGGGGTCGTGGGACAGGGGGCCCACGAGCAGTACTTC. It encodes CASSRGVVGQGAHEQYF.